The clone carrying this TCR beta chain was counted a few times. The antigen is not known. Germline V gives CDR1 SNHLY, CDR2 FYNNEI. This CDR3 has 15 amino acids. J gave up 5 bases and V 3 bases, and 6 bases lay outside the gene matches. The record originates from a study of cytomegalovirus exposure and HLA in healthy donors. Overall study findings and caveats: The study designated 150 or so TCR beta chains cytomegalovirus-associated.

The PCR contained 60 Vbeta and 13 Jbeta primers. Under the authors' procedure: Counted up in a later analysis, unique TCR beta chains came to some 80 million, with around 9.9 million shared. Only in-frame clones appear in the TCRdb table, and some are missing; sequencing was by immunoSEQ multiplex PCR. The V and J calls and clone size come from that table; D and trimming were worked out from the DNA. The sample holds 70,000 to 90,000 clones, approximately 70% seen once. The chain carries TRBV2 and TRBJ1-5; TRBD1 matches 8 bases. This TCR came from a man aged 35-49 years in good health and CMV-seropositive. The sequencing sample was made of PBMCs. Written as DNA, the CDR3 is TGTGCCAGCAGTGAGGCGACAGGGGCCCATCAGCCCCAGCATTTT. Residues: CASSEATGAHQPQHF. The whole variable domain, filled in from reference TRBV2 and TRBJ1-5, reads EPEVTQTPSHQVTQMGQEVILRCVPISNHLYFYWYRQILGQKVEFLVSFYNNEISEKSEIFDDQFSVERPDGSNFTLKIRSTKLEDSAMYFCASSEATGAHQPQHFGDGTRLSIL.